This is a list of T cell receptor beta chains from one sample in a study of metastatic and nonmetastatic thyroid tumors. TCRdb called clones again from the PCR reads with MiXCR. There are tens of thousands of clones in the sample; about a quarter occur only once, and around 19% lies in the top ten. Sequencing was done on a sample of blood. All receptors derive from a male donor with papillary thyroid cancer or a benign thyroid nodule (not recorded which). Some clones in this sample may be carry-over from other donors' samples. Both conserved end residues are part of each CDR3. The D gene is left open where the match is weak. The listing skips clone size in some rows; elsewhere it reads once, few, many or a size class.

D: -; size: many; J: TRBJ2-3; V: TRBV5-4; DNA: TGTGCCAGCAGCCCCCACACAGATACGCAGTATTTT; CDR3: CASSPHTDTQYF
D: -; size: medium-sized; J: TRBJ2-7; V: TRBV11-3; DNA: TGTGCCAGCAGCCTAAAACCGGGCTACGAGCAGTACTTC; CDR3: CASSLKPGYEQYF
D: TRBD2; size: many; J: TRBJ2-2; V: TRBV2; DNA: TGTGCCAGCAGTCCACTAGCGGGAGGCACCGGGGAGCTGTTTTTT; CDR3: CASSPLAGGTGELFF
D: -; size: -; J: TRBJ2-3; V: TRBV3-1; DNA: TGTGCCAGCAGAGACTCACCAGATACGCAGTATTTT; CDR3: CASRDSPDTQYF
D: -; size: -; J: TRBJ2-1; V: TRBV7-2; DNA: TGTGCCAGCACGCTTAGTTGTTCCGGGGAGCAGTTCTTC; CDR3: CASTLSCSGEQFF
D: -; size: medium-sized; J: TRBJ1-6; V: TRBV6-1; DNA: TGTGCCAGCAGTTATTTAAATTCACCCCTCCACTTT; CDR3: CASSYLNSPLHF
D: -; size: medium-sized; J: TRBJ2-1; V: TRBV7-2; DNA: TGTGCCAGCAGCCCCGGGTACAGCTCCTACAATGAGCAGTTCTTC; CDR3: CASSPGYSSYNEQFF
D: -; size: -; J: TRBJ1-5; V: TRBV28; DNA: TGTGCCAGCAGTTTCTCCAGGGCCAATCAGCCCCAGCATTTT; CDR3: CASSFSRANQPQHF
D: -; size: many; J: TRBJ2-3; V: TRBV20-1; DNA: TGCAGTGCTACAGGGAGGTCAGATACGCAGTATTTT; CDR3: CSATGRSDTQYF
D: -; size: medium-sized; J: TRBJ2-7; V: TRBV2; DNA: TGTGCCAGCAACTCGCACTTAGGAGAGCAGTACTTC; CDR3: CASNSHLGEQYF
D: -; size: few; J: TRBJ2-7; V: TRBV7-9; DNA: TGTGCCAGCAGCTTACTAGCCTACGAGCAGTACTTC; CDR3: CASSLLAYEQYF
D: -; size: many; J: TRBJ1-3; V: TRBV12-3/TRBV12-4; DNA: TGTGCCAGCAGTTTAGCCCGAGGCCGGGACACCATATATTTT; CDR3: CASSLARGRDTIYF
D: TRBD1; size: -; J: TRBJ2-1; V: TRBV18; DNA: TGTGCCAGCTCCCCAGACAGGGAGAATGAGCAGTTCTTC; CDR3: CASSPDRENEQFF
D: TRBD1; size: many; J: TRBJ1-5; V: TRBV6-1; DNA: TGTGCCAGCTCGTACCCAGGGGGGAATCAGCCCCAGCATTTT; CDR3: CASSYPGGNQPQHF
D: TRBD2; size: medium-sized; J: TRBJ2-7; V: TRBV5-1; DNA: TGCGCCAGCAGATCAAGAACCGGGAGGTCCGAGCAGTACTTC; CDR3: CASRSRTGRSEQYF
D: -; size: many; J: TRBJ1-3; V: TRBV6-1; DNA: TGTGCCAGCAGTTCTGAAGGCATGTTCTCTGGAAACACCATATATTTT; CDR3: CASSSEGMFSGNTIYF
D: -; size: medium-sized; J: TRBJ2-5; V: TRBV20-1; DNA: TGCAGTGCTCCCTCTTTGGAACCCCACCAAGAGACCCAGTACTTC; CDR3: CSAPSLEPHQETQYF
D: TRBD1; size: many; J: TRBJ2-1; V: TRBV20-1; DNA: TGCAGTGAAAAGGGACAGACGAATGAGCAGTTCTTC; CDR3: CSEKGQTNEQFF
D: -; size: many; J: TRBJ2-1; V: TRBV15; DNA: TGTGCCACCAGTCTGAGTTATGCTGAGCAGTTCTTC; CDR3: CATSLSYAEQFF
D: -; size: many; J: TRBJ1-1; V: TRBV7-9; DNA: TGTGCCAGCAGCTTTAACAGGCCGAACACTGAAGCTTTCTTT; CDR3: CASSFNRPNTEAFF
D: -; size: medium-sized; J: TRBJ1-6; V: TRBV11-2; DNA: TGTGCCTCAGCTAATTTAGGTCCCCTCCACTTT; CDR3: CASANLGPLHF
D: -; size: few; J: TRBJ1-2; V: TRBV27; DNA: TGTGCCACGGGGTCAGGTTTAGGTAGCTACACCTTC; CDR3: CATGSGLGSYTF
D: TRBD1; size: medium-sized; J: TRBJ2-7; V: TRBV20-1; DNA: TGCAGTGCCAGCCGGGACAGGCCCTACGAGCAGTACTTC; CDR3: CSASRDRPYEQYF
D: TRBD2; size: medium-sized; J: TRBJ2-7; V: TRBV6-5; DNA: TGTGCCAGCAGTTACTCCCTAGCGGGAGGCCTTTACGAGCAGTACTTC; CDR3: CASSYSLAGGLYEQYF
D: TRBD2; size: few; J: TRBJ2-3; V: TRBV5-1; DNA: TGCGCCAGCAGCTTGGGCCACAAGGATAAGCGGGGGGTGGATACGCAGTATTTT; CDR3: CASSLGHKDKRGVDTQYF
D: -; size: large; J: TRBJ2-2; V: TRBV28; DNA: TGTGCCAGCAGTTTGGCCGGGGAGCTGTTTTTT; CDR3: CASSLAGELFF
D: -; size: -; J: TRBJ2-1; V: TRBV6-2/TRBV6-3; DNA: TGTGCCAGCAGTTACCAGACTCGCTATGAGCAGTTCTTC; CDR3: CASSYQTRYEQFF
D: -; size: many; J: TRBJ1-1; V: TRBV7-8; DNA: TGTGCCAGCAGCCCCGGCTGGGGGGGCGGGGTGAACACTGAAGCTTTCTTT; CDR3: CASSPGWGGGVNTEAFF
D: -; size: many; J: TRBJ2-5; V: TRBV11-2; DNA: TGTGCCAGCACCGTTAGGAGGGCTGGGACCCAGTACTTC; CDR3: CASTVRRAGTQYF
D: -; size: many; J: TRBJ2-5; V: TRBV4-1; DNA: TGCGCCAGCAGCGACAGGCTGTTGGAGACCCAGTACTTC; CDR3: CASSDRLLETQYF
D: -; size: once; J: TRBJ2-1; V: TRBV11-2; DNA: TGTGCCAGCAGCTTGGACAGAAGCTCCTACAATGAGCAGTTCTTC; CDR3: CASSLDRSSYNEQFF
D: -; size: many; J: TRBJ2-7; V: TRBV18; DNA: TGTGCCAGCTCACCAGGGAACGGCGAGCAGTACTTC; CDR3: CASSPGNGEQYF
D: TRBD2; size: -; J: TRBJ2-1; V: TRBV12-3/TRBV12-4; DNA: TGTGCCAGCAGTGTAGCGGGAGGGGGGTGCAATGAGAAGTTCTTC; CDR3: CASSVAGGGCNEKFF
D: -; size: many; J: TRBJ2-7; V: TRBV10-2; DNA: TGCGCCAGCAATCCGGGACCGGCCCTCGGCGAGCAGTACTTC; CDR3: CASNPGPALGEQYF
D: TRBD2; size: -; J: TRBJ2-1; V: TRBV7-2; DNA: TGTGCCATCATCCCTCCTAGCGGCAATGAGCAGTTCTTC; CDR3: CAIIPPSGNEQFF
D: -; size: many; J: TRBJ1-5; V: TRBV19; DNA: TGTGCCAGTAGTCTAGACCGTGCGAAGCCCCAGCATTTT; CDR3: CASSLDRAKPQHF
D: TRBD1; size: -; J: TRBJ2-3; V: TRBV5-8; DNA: TGTTCCAGCAGCCGTGACAGGGTGGCAGATACGCAGTATTTT; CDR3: CSSSRDRVADTQYF
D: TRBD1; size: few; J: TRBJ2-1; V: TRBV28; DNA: TGTGCCAGCAGAGTAACAGGGGGCAATGAGCAGTTCTTC; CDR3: CASRVTGGNEQFF
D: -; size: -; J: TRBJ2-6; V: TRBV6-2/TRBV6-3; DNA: TGTGCCAGCAGTCCTCCGGTCTCTGGGGCCAACGTCCTGACTTTC; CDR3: CASSPPVSGANVLTF
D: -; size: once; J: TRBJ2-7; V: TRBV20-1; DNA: TGCAGTGCGCGGGCGATAGACCGCTACGAGCAGTACTTC; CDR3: CSARAIDRYEQYF
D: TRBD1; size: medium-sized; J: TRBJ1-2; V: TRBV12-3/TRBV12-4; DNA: TGTGCCAGCAGTTGGCAGGGGGCTGGCTATGGCTACACCTTC; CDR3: CASSWQGAGYGYTF
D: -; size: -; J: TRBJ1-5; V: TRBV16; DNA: TGTGCCAGCAGCCAATCATCCGGAGGTTATAGCAATCAGCCCCAGCATTTT; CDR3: CASSQSSGGYSNQPQHF
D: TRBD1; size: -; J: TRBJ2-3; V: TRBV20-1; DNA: TGCATTGCTAGTGGTCCCGGGACAGGGAGCACTGATACGCAGTATTTT; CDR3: CIASGPGTGSTDTQYF
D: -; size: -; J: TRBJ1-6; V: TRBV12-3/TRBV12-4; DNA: TGTGCCAGCAGGGCAGGCGGAACGGTCAATTCACCCCTCCACTTT; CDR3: CASRAGGTVNSPLHF
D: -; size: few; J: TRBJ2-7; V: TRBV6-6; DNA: TGTGCCAGCAGTTTAGGCGATGATCACGAGCAGTACTTT; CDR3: CASSLGDDHEQYF
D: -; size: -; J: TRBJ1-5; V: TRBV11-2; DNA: TGTGCCAGCATCCCTTGGGGTGGGAGGTGCAATCAGCCCCAGCATTTT; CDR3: CASIPWGGRCNQPQHF
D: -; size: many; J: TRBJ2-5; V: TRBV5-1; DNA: TGCGCCAGCAGCTTGGCCATGGGGGAGACCCAGTACTTC; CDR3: CASSLAMGETQYF
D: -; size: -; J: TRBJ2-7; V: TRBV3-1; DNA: TGTGCCAGCAGCCTGAGGGACGAGCAGTACTTC; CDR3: CASSLRDEQYF
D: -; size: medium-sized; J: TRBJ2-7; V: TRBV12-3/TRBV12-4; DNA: TGTGCCAGCAGTTTAAGCGGCGGTTTCTACGAGCAGTACTTC; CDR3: CASSLSGGFYEQYF